One T cell receptor beta chain is described in this entry. Its antigen remains unidentified. The sample belongs to a study of OX40 agonist ivuxolimab in advanced cancers. Study-wide background: Averaging 60 years in age, with a range of roughly 23 to 80, the cohort was around 83% male. Study-wide results and limits: The study found among the lowest clonal expansion in partial responders at 0.1-3.0 mg/kg.

CDR3 length: 15 residues. J gave up 0 bases and V 5 bases, and 2 bases lay outside the gene matches. The germline CDR1 and CDR2 sequences are ENHRY and SYGVKD. Produced via immunoSEQ multiplex PCR; TCRdb's table is partial and in-frame only. Of over 50,000 clones in the sample, about 89% were seen once. Systemic immunosuppression or autoimmune disease history was grounds to exclude patients. Peripheral blood came from all dose cohorts at three timepoints. The sequencing here drew on CD4+ or CD8+ T cells sorted from blood, taken in a trial of the OX40 agonist ivuxolimab. The chain has TRBV10-3 and TRBJ1-5; 9 bases map to TRBD1. The receptor's source is an adult with an advanced solid tumor such as melanoma, head and neck, liver or kidney cancer. The CDR3 loop is CAISRQGDSNQPQHF. CDR3 coding DNA: TGTGCCATCAGTCGACAGGGGGATAGCAATCAGCCCCAGCATTTT.